Given below is one T cell receptor (beta chain) in context. What this receptor recognizes is not known. No base quality information exists; no much larger clone differs at one position. Patients with a history of autoimmune disease or receiving systemic immunosuppression were excluded from the trial. Peripheral blood for TCR sequencing was collected from all dose cohorts at baseline, on cycle 4 day 1, and on cycle 7 day 1. The samples were taken from a phase I, first-in-human, multicenter, open-label dose-escalation trial of ivuxolimab. Adults with locally advanced or metastatic melanoma, renal cell, hepatocellular, or head and neck squamous cell carcinoma were enrolled in the trial. Before TCR sequencing, CD4+ T cells and CD8+ T cells from peripheral blood were sorted into separate populations. The germline ends are 9 bases apart after V is trimmed by 5 bases and J by 6 bases. According to the germline V gene, CDR1 reads SGHTA and CDR2 reads FQGNSA. Inclusive of the bounding cysteine and phenylalanine, the CDR3 is 12 residues long. Only the CDR3 region is kept as DNA, spanning 36 bases read in frame from base 1.

This sample stems from a study of OX40 agonist ivuxolimab in advanced cancers. Regarding the research as a whole: The costimulatory receptor OX40 (CD134) was targeted by ivuxolimab, a fully human IgG2 agonistic monoclonal antibody. Intravenous ivuxolimab was administered to patients every 2 weeks at six dose levels: 0.01, 0.1, 0.3, 1.5, 3 and 10 mg/kg. Of the roughly 51 patients in dose escalation, about 19 had hepatocellular carcinoma, approximately 15 had melanoma, 9 had renal cell carcinoma and 9 had head and neck cancer. The dose-escalation cohort was roughly 83% male with a mean age of approximately 60 years, ranging from roughly 20 to 80. Patients were allowed to have had prior anti-PD-1, anti-PD-L1 or anti-CTLA-4 therapy, and around 37% of the dose-escalation patients had previously received checkpoint inhibitors. Partial responses occurred in three dose-escalation patients: two with cutaneous melanoma and one with hepatocellular carcinoma. The point of sequencing TCRbeta in the periphery was to test whether ivuxolimab changed TCR sequence diversity and drove clonal T-cell expansion. The paper reports the monotherapy dose-escalation portion (N ≈ 52 patients) of the phase I ivuxolimab trial. Overall study results and their limits: Low levels of normalized T-cell clonal expansion were also seen in some patients who did not respond. After ivuxolimab, CD8+ T cells had more expanded clones than CD4+ T cells on average. In the 0.1-3.0 mg/kg groups, partial responders were among the patients with the lowest normalized peripheral clonal expansion, particularly in CD8+ T cells. At doses from 0.1 to 3.0 mg/kg, clonal expansion was seen in both CD4+ and CD8+ blood T cells between baseline and week 6. Which antigens the clonally expanded peripheral T cells were specific for was not determined.

To sequence the TCRbeta CDR3 region, genomic DNA was isolated from the sorted cells. TCRbeta CDR3 regions were sequenced using the immunoSEQ Assay. This is the immuneACCESS table as TCRdb keeps it, with only in-frame sequences that have V and J called. A part of the clones is gone; compared with another copy, unresolved V genes explain less than half, and the rest is unexplained. Counted in this sample were just over 80,000 clones; roughly 88% of them appeared once. 0.6% to 0.9% of the sample is taken by the ten largest. The specimen was CD4+ or CD8+ T cells sorted from blood, collected in a trial of the OX40 agonist ivuxolimab. The sequence was obtained from an adult with an advanced solid tumor such as melanoma, head and neck, liver or kidney cancer. Here the chain combines TRBV7-2 and TRBJ2-3; too little of a D gene remains to name it. The CDR3 region: CASSRDSDTQYF. The DNA reads as follows: TGTGCCAGCAGCAGAGATTCCGATACGCAGTATTTT.